This entry lists 17 T cell receptor beta chains sequenced from one sample in a study of blood T cells in healthy people across ages. For the second PCR, which ran for about 7 to 11 cycles, a sample-barcoded 5' primer and a J-beta primer mix were used. TCRdb re-derived calls from the 5' RACE reads in MiXCR, one entry per CDR3 protein. The sample yields 780,000 or so distinct CDR3 sequences, less than 70% seen once. The sequencing sample was made of blood. The receptors derive from a man of 80 years or more in good health.

The CDR3 DNA sequence: TGTGCCAGCAGTAGCCCGGGACAGATAGCCTACAATGAGCAGTTCTTC. The encoded protein is CASSSPGQIAYNEQFF. J is TRBJ2-1 and V is TRBV27; 7 positions agree with TRBD1. Germline V gene sequence: CDR1 MNHEY, CDR2 SMNVEV (reference sequence). J lost 2 bases, V lost 5 bases, and 9 bases had no gene match. This CDR3 is 16 amino acids long.

This clonotype was counted a few times. This sequence joins TRBV29-1 and TRBJ2-4; 13 bases agree with TRBD2. The CDR3 consists of 13 residues. The germline CDR1 and CDR2 sequences are SQVTM and ANQGSEA. Unmatched junction bases numbered 9, after V lost 6 bases and J lost 13 bases. Here the CDR3 reads CSVRTSGSGSQYF. The CDR3 DNA sequence: TGCAGCGTACGGACTAGCGGGAGTGGGTCCCAGTACTTC. Variable domain in full (rest from reference TRBV29-1 and TRBJ2-4): SAVISQKPSRDICQRGTSLTIQCQVDSQVTMMFWYRQQPGQSLTLIATANQGSEATYESGFVIDKFPISRPNLTFSTLTVSNMSPEDSSIYLCSVRTSGSGSQYFGAGTRLSVL.

The chain uses TRBV12-3 or TRBV12-4 and TRBJ2-5; no clear D. V was shortened by 6 bases and J by 11 bases, with 13 bases between the two germline ends. The CDR3 runs 11 residues. CDR3 DNA: TGTGCCAGCAGCCCGTCCGTGGAGCAGTACTTC. It specifies CASSPSVEQYF.

Notes on this clonotype: The junction does not match germline at one end; this may be a read error. This rearrangement joins TRBV29-1 to TRBJ1-2, with 9 bases lining up with TRBD1. The CDR3 runs 13 residues. Germline values: CDR1 SQVTM, CDR2 ANQGSEA. The CDR3 protein is CGVEEQGAYGYTF. In nucleotides, the CDR3 is TGCGGCGTTGAAGAACAGGGGGCCTATGGCTACACCTTC.

This chain joins TRBV12-3 or TRBV12-4 and TRBJ2-7, with D perhaps matching TRBD2 (5 bases). The CDR3 covers 14 residues. Trimming cost V 3 bases and J 0 bases, with 9 bases left between them. CDR3 residues: CASSFERNSYEQYF. The CDR3 DNA sequence: TGTGCCAGCAGTTTTGAGCGGAACTCCTACGAGCAGTACTTC.

This clonotype was counted between two and nine times. The chain is built from TRBV13 and TRBJ2-7; D is unresolved. This CDR3 contains 13 residues. Germline V gene data show CDR1 as PRHDT and CDR2 as FYEKMQ (reference sequence). V gave up 4 bases and J gave up 0 bases, with 7 bases separating them. The CDR3 DNA reads as TGTGCCAGCAGCTCGAGGATCTCCTACGAGCAGTACTTC. This encodes CASSSRISYEQYF.

This CDR3 reads CASSRRGGQGAHEQYF. Here the CDR3 DNA reads TGTGCCAGCAGCCGTAGAGGGGGACAGGGGGCCCACGAGCAGTACTTC. The chain links TRBV27 to TRBJ2-7; 12 bases are a match to TRBD1. The CDR3 spans 16 residues. The germline V gene encodes CDR1 MNHEY and CDR2 SMNVEV (reference sequence). Trimming removed 6 bases from V and 5 bases from J; junction bases left unmatched: 11.

The chain has TRBV3-1 and TRBJ1-4; 7 positions match TRBD1. Germline CDR1 and CDR2: LGHDT and YNNKEL (reference sequence). Trimming took 4 bases from V and 7 from J; bases not matched to a gene: 9. The CDR3 runs to 15 residues. CDR3 in DNA: TGTGCCAGCAGCCTTTCCCGAGGGGGCGTTGAAAAACTGTTTTTT. Translated: CASSLSRGGVEKLFF.

This chain links TRBV18 with TRBJ2-1; no clear D. The germline V gene encodes CDR1 KGHSH and CDR2 LQKENI. V dropped 2 bases and J dropped 0 bases, with 20 bases sitting between them. The CDR3 extends over 19 amino acids. The CDR3 coding sequence is TGTGCCAGCTCACCAAATTCTAGGACCCGACCTAGCTCCTACAATGAGCAGTTCTTC. The encoded protein is CASSPNSRTRPSSYNEQFF. Drawing the rest from reference TRBV18 and TRBJ2-1, the complete variable domain is NAGVMQNPRHLVRRRGQEARLRCSPMKGHSHVYWYRQLPEEGLKFMVYLQKENIIDESGMPKERFSAEFPKEGPSILRIQQVVRGDSAAYFCASSPNSRTRPSSYNEQFFGPGTRLTVL.

The rearrangement joins TRBV11-2 to TRBJ2-4, with TRBD1 matching 7 bases. Germline lookup yields CDR1 SGHAT and CDR2 FQNNGV. This CDR3 has 14 residues. After removal of 5 bases from V and 6 bases from J, the junction contained 7 bases not matched to a gene. The CDR3 here is CASSPDRWGNIQYF. The DNA of the CDR3 is TGTGCCAGCAGCCCGGACAGGTGGGGAAACATTCAGTACTTC.

The chain is built from TRBV20-1 and TRBJ2-3; 10 positions match TRBD2. The germline gives CDR1 DFQATT, CDR2 SNEGSKA (reference sequence). The CDR3 spans 16 residues. Trimming took 0 bases from V and 14 from J; bases not matched to a gene: 17. For the CDR3, the DNA is TGCAGTGCTAGAGATCGGCTAGCGGGAGTTCACAGATACGCGTATTTT. Its translation is CSARDRLAGVHRYAYF.

The V gene is TRBV18, the J gene TRBJ1-1; D unclear. The CDR3 is made up of 14 amino acids. The V end was cut by 3 bases, the J end by 1 base, with 9 bases between. Germline assignment: CDR1 KGHSH and CDR2 LQKENI. The CDR3 DNA follows: TGTGCCAGCTCACCCGAAGAGAGGAACACTGAAGCTTTCTTT. It translates to CASSPEERNTEAFF.

The chain carries TRBV27 and TRBJ2-5, with 7 nucleotides matching TRBD2. CDR3 length equals 16 residues. Trimming at V came to 3 bases and at J to 0 bases, leaving 7 bases not matched to a gene. The germline gives CDR1 MNHEY, CDR2 SMNVEV (reference sequence). The CDR3 DNA follows: TGTGCCAGCAGTTTCTCCCGGGCGGGGGACCAAGAGACCCAGTACTTC. As protein: CASSFSRAGDQETQYF.

This chain joins TRBV7-2 and TRBJ2-4; D unresolved. V lost 5 bases and J lost 7, with 9 bases in between. This CDR3 region has 12 residues. Germline V gene sequence: CDR1 SGHTA, CDR2 FQGNSA. CDR3 DNA: TGTGCCAGCAGCCCACCCAGCAACATTCAGTACTTC. It codes for CASSPPSNIQYF.

The gene calls are TRBV6-2 or TRBV6-3 and TRBJ2-5; D possibly matches TRBD1 or TRBD2 (5 bases each). Matching the DNA end better, TRBJ2-7 makes the J call doubtful. There are 15 residues in the CDR3. CDR1 and CDR2 from the germline V gene are MNHEY and SVGEGT. CDR3 sequence (DNA): TGTGCCAGCAGTTACGGCCGGGGCATATCCTACGAGCAGTACTTC. Encoded protein: CASSYGRGISYEQYF.

This clonotype was seen more than once but under ten times. The chain has TRBV10-3 and TRBJ1-4; no clear D. V lost 5 bases, J lost 2 bases, and 3 bases lay in between. The CDR3 covers 12 residues. The germline gives CDR1 ENHRY, CDR2 SYGVKD. In DNA, the CDR3 is TGTGCCATCAGTAGCACTAATGAAAAACTGTTTTTT. It codes for CAISSTNEKLFF.

The V gene is TRBV9, the J gene TRBJ2-3; D gene uncertain. This CDR3 has 13 amino acids. Germline-derived CDR1 and CDR2 are SGDLS and YYNGEE. V lost 1 base, J lost 6 bases, and 9 bases lay in between. DNA for the CDR3: TGTGCCAGCAGCGTAAACCCGACCGATACGCAGTATTTT. Translating it yields CASSVNPTDTQYF.